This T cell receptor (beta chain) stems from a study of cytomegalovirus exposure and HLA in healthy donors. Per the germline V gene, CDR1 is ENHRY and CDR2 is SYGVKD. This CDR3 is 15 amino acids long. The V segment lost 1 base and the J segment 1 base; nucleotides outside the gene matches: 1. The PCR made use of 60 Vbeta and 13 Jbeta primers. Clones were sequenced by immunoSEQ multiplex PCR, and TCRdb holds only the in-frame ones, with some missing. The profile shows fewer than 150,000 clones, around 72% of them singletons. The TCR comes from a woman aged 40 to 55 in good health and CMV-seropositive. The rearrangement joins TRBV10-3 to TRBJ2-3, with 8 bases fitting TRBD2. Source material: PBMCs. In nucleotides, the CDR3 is TGTGCCATCAGTGAGTTTAGCGGGGGCACAGATACGCAGTATTTT. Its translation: CAISEFSGGTDTQYF.